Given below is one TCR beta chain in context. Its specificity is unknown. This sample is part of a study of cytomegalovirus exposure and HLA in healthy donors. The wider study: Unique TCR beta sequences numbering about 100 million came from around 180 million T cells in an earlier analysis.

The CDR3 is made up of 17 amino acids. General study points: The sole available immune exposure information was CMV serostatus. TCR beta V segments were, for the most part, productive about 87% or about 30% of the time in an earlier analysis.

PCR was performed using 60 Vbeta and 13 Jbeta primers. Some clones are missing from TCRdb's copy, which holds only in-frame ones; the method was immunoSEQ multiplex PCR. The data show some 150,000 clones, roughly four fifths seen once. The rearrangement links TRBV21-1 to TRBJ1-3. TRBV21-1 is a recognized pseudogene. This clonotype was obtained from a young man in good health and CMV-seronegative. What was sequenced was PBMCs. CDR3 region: CASSDRGGRRTGNTIYF. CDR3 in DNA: TGTGCCAGCAGCGACCGGGGGGGCCGGCGAACTGGAAACACCATATATTTT.